A selection of T cell receptor beta chains follows, all from one sample in a study of regulatory T cells in long-lasting Graves disease. TCRdb recomputed calls from the multiplex PCR reads with MiXCR, one row per CDR3 protein. The sample lists over 450,000 distinct CDR3 sequences, around 11% occurring once. The data also belong to a second study, concerning T cells in Graves' hyperthyroidism and ophthalmopathy.

This specimen consisted of peripheral blood mononuclear cells (PBMCs), obtained at new diagnosis, from a patient treated with antithyroid drugs. Every receptor here comes from a woman under 40 with Graves disease. The CDR3 runs from the conserved cysteine through the conserved F or W. A D gene is named only where the DNA matches it firmly. Clone size is given for some rows only: seen once, a few or many times, or a class if the clone is expanded.

CDR3nt,CDR3aa,v_gene,d_gene,j_gene,abundance
TGTGCCAGTAAATTAGCGGGAGGGTTAGGGAATGAGCAGTTCTTC,CASKLAGGLGNEQFF,TRBV19,TRBD2,TRBJ2-1,few
TGTGCCAGCAGAAGACAGGGAGCCACCTATGGCTACACCTTC,CASRRQGATYGYTF,TRBV27,TRBD1,TRBJ1-2,many
TGTGCCAGCAGTACTAGCGGGAGGGCCATGGGTGAGACCCAGTACTTC,CASSTSGRAMGETQYF,TRBV28,TRBD2,TRBJ2-5,many
TGTGCCAGCAGCCAAGATCCGGGATTTAATAGTTCACCCCTCCACTTT,CASSQDPGFNSSPLHF,TRBV4-1,NA,TRBJ1-6,NA
TGTGCCAGCAGCGTAGCTACGTATTACAATGAGCAGTTCTTC,CASSVATYYNEQFF,TRBV9,NA,TRBJ2-1,NA
TGTGCCATCAGTGAGACCCCGGGACAGGGCGTAGACGAGCAGTACTTC,CAISETPGQGVDEQYF,TRBV10-3,TRBD1,TRBJ2-7,many
TGTGCCAGCAGTTTATACAGGGCGAACACCGGGGAGCTGTTTTTT,CASSLYRANTGELFF,TRBV27,NA,TRBJ2-2,few
TGCGCCAGCAGCTATGTAGACAGGGAATTCGACGAGCAGTACTTC,CASSYVDREFDEQYF,TRBV5-1,TRBD1,TRBJ2-7,many
TGCGCCAGCAGTGAGTCGTCTAGCGGGGGATACAATGAGCAGTTCTTC,CASSESSSGGYNEQFF,TRBV10-1,TRBD2,TRBJ2-1,many
TGTGCCAGCAGCGCAAGGGACAGGGGGACCGGGGAGCTGTTTTTT,CASSARDRGTGELFF,TRBV9,TRBD1,TRBJ2-2,few
TGTGCCAGCAGCCCATACGGGCGCTACAATGAGCAGTTCTTC,CASSPYGRYNEQFF,TRBV3-1,NA,TRBJ2-1,many
TGTGCCAGTAGTATAATCGGGCAGGGAGCCTATGGCTACACCTTC,CASSIIGQGAYGYTF,TRBV19,NA,TRBJ1-2,many
TGCAGCGTCGGAGGACACGCCGGGGGCGAGCAGTACTTC,CSVGGHAGGEQYF,TRBV29-1,NA,TRBJ2-7,NA
TGCGCCAGCAGCACCCACCAAGAGACCCAGTACTTC,CASSTHQETQYF,TRBV5-1,NA,TRBJ2-5,NA
TGTGCCTGGAGTAGCGGAGTGAGCTACGAGCAGTACTTC,CAWSSGVSYEQYF,TRBV30,NA,TRBJ2-7,NA
TGCAGTGCTAGAGATAACTCTTGGGTCAGGGAAGCTTTCTTT,CSARDNSWVREAFF,TRBV20-1,NA,TRBJ1-1,many
TGTGCCAGTAGTCCTCAGATGCGAAGGAGCACCGGGGAGCTGTTTTTT,CASSPQMRRSTGELFF,TRBV19,NA,TRBJ2-2,many
TGTGCCAGCAGCCGACTAGCGGGAGACACCGGGGAGCTGTTTTTT,CASSRLAGDTGELFF,TRBV4-2,TRBD2,TRBJ2-2,NA
TGTGCCTGGAGTGTACAAAGCGGGAGCCCCCTTCAGGATGAGCAGTACTTC,CAWSVQSGSPLQDEQYF,TRBV30,TRBD2,TRBJ2-7,many
TGCAGTGCTCAATCGGGGCCGTCCTCTAACTATGGCTACACCTTC,CSAQSGPSSNYGYTF,TRBV20-1,NA,TRBJ1-2,many
TGTGCCACCAGTGATTTCACCGGGAATACGCAGTATTTT,CATSDFTGNTQYF,TRBV24-1,NA,TRBJ2-3,many
TGCGCCAGCAGCCAAGTCTGGGAAAACTACGAGCAGTACTTC,CASSQVWENYEQYF,TRBV4-1,NA,TRBJ2-7,many
TGTGCCAGCAGTTACCAGCGGGGAAGCTCCTACGAGCAGTACTTC,CASSYQRGSSYEQYF,TRBV6-2/TRBV6-3,TRBD2,TRBJ2-7,many
TGTGCCAGCAGTTTACTAGCGGGAGGAAAGACGAAAAGCACAGATACGCAGTATTTT,CASSLLAGGKTKSTDTQYF,TRBV28,TRBD2,TRBJ2-3,many
TGTGCCTGGAGTCCGACAGGGGGATACCGAGAGCAGTACTTC,CAWSPTGGYREQYF,TRBV30,TRBD1,TRBJ2-7,many
TGCAGTGCTGGGTCAGGGCATGGCTACACCTTC,CSAGSGHGYTF,TRBV20-1,NA,TRBJ1-2,many
TGTGCCAGTAGTGCGGGACTCGCGAACACCGGGGAGCTGTTTTTT,CASSAGLANTGELFF,TRBV19,NA,TRBJ2-2,many
TGCGCCAGCAGCCACGACCGATGGGACTATGGCTACACCTTC,CASSHDRWDYGYTF,TRBV4-1,NA,TRBJ1-2,few
TGCAGTGCTAGAGATCGGCTAGCGGGAGTTACCGGGGAGCTGTTTTTT,CSARDRLAGVTGELFF,TRBV20-1,TRBD2,TRBJ2-2,many
TGTGCCAGCAGTGGGACTAGCGGCAATTCATACGAGCAGTACTTC,CASSGTSGNSYEQYF,TRBV3-1,TRBD2,TRBJ2-7,NA
TGTGCCAGCAGTGAACGGGCCTACCCTGGAAACACCATATATTTT,CASSERAYPGNTIYF,TRBV2,NA,TRBJ1-3,NA
TGTGCCAGCAGTTTGCTAGCGGGAGGATTGAGCACAGATACGCAGTATTTT,CASSLLAGGLSTDTQYF,TRBV12-3/TRBV12-4,TRBD2,TRBJ2-3,many
TGCAGTGCTAGTGAGGGGGCAGGGGGGTATTACGAGCAGTACTTC,CSASEGAGGYYEQYF,TRBV20-1,NA,TRBJ2-7,few
TGTGCCAGCAGTTATCTAGTCGGGACAGGGTTGATGAACACTGAAGCTTTCTTT,CASSYLVGTGLMNTEAFF,TRBV6-2/TRBV6-3,TRBD1,TRBJ1-1,many
TGTGCCAGTAGGACCTCCCCAGGACATGGAACTGAAGCTTTCTTT,CASRTSPGHGTEAFF,TRBV19,NA,TRBJ1-1,few
TGTGCCAGCAGTTATCCCAGGGGGGGGGGCGACACTGAAGCTTTCTTT,CASSYPRGGGDTEAFF,TRBV6-5,TRBD1,TRBJ1-1,NA
TGTGCCAGCAGCCGAATCCCGGGACAGGGGAAGGAGACCCAGTACTTC,CASSRIPGQGKETQYF,TRBV7-9,TRBD1,TRBJ2-5,NA
TGTGCCAGCAGCTTAACTAGCGGACCACGCCTCGAGCAGTACTTC,CASSLTSGPRLEQYF,TRBV11-1,TRBD2,TRBJ2-7,many
TGCGCCAGCAGCCGAGGGACAGCGTACTCCTACGAGCAGTACTTC,CASSRGTAYSYEQYF,TRBV4-1,TRBD1,TRBJ2-7,NA
TGTGCCAGCAGTTCCGGTACAGACAATGAGCAGTTCTTC,CASSSGTDNEQFF,TRBV28,NA,TRBJ2-1,many
TGTGCCATCCTCTTAGGCGGGAGAACCTACAATGAGCAGTTCTTC,CAILLGGRTYNEQFF,TRBV6-1,TRBD2,TRBJ2-1,many
TGTGCCAGCAGTTCCCCCGCGGGCACCAACGAGCAGTACTTC,CASSSPAGTNEQYF,TRBV28,NA,TRBJ2-7,few
TGTGCCAGCAGCCCCAGGGGGAGGGACGAGCAGTACTTC,CASSPRGRDEQYF,TRBV12-3/TRBV12-4,NA,TRBJ2-7,many
TGCAGTGCCTCAAAGCACAGCTCCAACTATGGCTACACCTTC,CSASKHSSNYGYTF,TRBV20-1,NA,TRBJ1-2,few
TGCAGTGCTAGAGTTCCGGGCAGCGCAATCTATGGCTACACCTTC,CSARVPGSAIYGYTF,TRBV20-1,NA,TRBJ1-2,many
TGTGCCAGCAGCTTGGTGGACAGCCGCGAGCAGTACTTC,CASSLVDSREQYF,TRBV5-5,NA,TRBJ2-7,many